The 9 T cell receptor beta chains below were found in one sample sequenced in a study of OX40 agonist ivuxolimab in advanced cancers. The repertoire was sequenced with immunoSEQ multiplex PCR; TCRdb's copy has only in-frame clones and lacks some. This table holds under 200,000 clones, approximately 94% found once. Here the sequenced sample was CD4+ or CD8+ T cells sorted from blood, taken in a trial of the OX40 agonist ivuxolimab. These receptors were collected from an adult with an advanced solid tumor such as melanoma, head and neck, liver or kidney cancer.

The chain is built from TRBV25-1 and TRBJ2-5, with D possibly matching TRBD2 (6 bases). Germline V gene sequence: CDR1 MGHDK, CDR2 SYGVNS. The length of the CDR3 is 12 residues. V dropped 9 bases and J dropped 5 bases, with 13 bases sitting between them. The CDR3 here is CASGTDGETQYF. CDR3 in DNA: TGTGCCAGTGGGACTGACGGGGAGACCCAGTACTTC.

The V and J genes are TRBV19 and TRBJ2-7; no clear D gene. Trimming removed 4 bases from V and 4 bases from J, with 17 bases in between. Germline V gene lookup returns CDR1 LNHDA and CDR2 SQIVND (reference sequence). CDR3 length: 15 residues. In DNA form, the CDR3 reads TGTGCCAGTAGTAGGTACGGCCGAGACTTGTACGAGCAGTACTTC. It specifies CASSRYGRDLYEQYF.

The CDR3 DNA reads as TGTGCCAGCAGCTTAAATACAGGGGGCCAGGGAGAGACCCAGTACTTC. Its translation: CASSLNTGGQGETQYF. The rearrangement uses TRBV7-3 and TRBJ2-5; 9 nucleotides align to TRBD1. The trim removed 1 base at V and 4 bases at J, leaving 7 bases unmatched. The CDR3 loop spans 16 amino acids. From germline, CDR1 is SGHTA and CDR2 FQGTGA.

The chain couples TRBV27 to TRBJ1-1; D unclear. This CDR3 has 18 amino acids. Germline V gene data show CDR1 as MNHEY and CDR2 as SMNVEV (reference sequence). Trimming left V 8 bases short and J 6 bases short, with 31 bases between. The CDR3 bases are TGTGCCAGCCGCCCAGGCGGGGATCGAGGGAAAGGTCTCCCTGAAGCTTTCTTT. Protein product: CASRPGGDRGKGLPEAFF.

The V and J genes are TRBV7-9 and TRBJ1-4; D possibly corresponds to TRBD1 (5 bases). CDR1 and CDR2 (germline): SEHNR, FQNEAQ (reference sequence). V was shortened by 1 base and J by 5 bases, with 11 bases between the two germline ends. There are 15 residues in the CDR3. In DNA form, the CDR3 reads TGTGCCAGCAGCTTAGTCATGGGGGGAAATGAAAAACTGTTTTTT. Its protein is CASSLVMGGNEKLFF.

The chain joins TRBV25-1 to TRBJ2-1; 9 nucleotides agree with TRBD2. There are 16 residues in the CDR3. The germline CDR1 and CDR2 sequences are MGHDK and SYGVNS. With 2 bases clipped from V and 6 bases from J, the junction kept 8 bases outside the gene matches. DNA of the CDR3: TGTGCCAGCAGTGAACCCGGGACTAGCTATATCAATGAGCAGTTCTTC. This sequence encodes CASSEPGTSYINEQFF.

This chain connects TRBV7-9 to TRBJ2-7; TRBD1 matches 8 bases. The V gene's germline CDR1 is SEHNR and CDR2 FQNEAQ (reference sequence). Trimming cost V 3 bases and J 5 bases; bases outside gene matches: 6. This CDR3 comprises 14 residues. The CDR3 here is CASSLAGGADEQYF. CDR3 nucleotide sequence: TGTGCCAGCAGCTTGGCAGGGGGCGCGGACGAGCAGTACTTC. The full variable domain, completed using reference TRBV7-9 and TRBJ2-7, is DTGVSQNPRHKITKRGQNVTFRCDPISEHNRLYWYRQTLGQGPEFLTYFQNEAQLEKSRLLSDRFSAERPKGSFSTLEIQRTEQGDSAMYLCASSLAGGADEQYFGPGTRLTVT.

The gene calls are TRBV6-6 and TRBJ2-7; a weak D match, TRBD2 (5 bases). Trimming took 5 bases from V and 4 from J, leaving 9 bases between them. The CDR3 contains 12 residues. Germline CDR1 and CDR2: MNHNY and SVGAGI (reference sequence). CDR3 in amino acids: CASSRTLYEQYF. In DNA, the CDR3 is TGTGCCAGCAGTCGGACTTTATACGAGCAGTACTTC.

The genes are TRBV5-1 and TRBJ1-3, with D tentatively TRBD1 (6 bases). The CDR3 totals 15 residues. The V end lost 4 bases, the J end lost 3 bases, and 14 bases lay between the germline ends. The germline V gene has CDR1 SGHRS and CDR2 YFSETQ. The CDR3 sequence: CASSMDSQGGNTIYF. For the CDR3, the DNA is TGCGCCAGCAGCATGGACAGCCAAGGTGGAAACACCATATATTTT.